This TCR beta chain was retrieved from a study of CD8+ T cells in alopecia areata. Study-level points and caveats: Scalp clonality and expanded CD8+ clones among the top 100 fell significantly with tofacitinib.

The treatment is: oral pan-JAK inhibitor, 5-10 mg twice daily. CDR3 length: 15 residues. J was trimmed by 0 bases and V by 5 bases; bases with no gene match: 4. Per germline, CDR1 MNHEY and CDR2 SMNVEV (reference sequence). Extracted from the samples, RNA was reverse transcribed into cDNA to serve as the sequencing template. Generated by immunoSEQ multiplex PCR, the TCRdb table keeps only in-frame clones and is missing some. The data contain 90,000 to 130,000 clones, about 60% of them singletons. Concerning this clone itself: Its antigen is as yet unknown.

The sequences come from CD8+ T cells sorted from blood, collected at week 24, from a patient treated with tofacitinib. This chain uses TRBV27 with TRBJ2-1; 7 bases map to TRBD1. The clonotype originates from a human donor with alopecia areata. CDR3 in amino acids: CASSLRTGSYNEQFF. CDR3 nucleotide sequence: TGTGCCAGCAGTCTGCGGACAGGCTCCTACAATGAGCAGTTCTTC.